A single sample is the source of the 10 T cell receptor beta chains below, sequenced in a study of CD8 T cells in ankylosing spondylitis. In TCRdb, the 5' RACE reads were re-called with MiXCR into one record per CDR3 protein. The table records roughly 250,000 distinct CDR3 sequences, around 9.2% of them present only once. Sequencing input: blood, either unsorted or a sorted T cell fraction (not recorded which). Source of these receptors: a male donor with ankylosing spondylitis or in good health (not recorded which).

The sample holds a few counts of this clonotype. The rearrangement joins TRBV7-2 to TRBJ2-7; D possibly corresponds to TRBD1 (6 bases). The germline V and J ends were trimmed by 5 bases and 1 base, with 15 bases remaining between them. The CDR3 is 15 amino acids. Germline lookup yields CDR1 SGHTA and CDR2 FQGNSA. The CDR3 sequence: CASSRSRDKSYEQYF. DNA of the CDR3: TGTGCCAGCAGCCGGAGCCGGGACAAATCCTACGAGCAGTACTTC.

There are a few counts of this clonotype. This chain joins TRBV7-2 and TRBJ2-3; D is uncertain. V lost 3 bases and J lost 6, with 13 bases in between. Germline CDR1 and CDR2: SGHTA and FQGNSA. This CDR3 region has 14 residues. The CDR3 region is CASSLDLRADTQYF. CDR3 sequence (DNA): TGTGCCAGCAGCTTGGACCTCCGCGCGGATACGCAGTATTTT.

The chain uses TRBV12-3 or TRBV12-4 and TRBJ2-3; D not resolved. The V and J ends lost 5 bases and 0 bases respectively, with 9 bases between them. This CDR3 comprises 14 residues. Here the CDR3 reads CASSRQGSTDTQYF. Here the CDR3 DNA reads TGTGCCAGCAGTCGACAAGGGAGCACAGATACGCAGTATTTT.

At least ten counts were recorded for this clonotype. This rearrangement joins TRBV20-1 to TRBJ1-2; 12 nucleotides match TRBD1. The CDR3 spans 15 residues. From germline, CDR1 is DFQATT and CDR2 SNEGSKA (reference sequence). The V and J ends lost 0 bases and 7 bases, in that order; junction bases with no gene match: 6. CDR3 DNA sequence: TGCAGTGCTAGAGATCCCGGGACAGGGGGCTTTGGCTACACCTTC. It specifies CSARDPGTGGFGYTF.

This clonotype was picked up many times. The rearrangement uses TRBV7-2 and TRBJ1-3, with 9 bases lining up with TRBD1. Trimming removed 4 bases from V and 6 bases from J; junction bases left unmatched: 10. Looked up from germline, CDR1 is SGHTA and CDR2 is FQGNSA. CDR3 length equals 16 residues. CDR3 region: CASSSPLGTGINTIYF. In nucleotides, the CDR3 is TGTGCCAGCAGCTCGCCTTTGGGGACAGGGATAAACACCATATATTTT.

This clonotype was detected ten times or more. As DNA, the CDR3 is TGCGCCAGCAGCGGTAGCGGGAGGGCCGCCTACAATGAGCAGTTCTTC. Translating it yields CASSGSGRAAYNEQFF. The rearrangement uses TRBV5-1 and TRBJ2-1; 11 nucleotides match TRBD2. CDR3 length: 16 residues. Germline lookup yields CDR1 SGHRS and CDR2 YFSETQ. V gave up 4 bases and J gave up 2 bases; unmatched junction bases: 5.

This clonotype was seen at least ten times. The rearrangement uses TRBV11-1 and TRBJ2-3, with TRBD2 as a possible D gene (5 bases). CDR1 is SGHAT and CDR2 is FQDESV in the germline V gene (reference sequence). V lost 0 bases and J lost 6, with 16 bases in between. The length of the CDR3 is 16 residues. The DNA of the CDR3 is TGTGCCAGCAGCTTAGCGATCGGGGATGCAACGGATACGCAGTATTTT. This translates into CASSLAIGDATDTQYF.

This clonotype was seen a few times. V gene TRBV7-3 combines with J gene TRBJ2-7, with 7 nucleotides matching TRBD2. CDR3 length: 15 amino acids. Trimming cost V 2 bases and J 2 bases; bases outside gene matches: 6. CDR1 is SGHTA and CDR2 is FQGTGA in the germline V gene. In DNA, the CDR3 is TGTGCCAGCAGCTTAGGGTGGGAGGGCCCCTACGAGCAGTACTTC. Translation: CASSLGWEGPYEQYF.

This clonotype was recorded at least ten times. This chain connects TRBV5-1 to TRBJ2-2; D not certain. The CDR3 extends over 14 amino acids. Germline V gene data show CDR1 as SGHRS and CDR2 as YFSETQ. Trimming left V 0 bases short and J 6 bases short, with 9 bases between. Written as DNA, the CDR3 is TGCGCCAGCAGCTTGGTAGCCCAGCCCGGGGAGCTGTTTTTT. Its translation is CASSLVAQPGELFF.

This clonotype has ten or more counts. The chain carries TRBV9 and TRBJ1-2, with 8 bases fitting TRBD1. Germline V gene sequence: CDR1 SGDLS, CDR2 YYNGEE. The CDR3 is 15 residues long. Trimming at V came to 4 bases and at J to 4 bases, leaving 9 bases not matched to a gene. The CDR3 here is CASSTQTGEGYGYTF. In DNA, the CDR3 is TGTGCCAGCAGCACACAGACAGGGGAGGGCTATGGCTACACCTTC.